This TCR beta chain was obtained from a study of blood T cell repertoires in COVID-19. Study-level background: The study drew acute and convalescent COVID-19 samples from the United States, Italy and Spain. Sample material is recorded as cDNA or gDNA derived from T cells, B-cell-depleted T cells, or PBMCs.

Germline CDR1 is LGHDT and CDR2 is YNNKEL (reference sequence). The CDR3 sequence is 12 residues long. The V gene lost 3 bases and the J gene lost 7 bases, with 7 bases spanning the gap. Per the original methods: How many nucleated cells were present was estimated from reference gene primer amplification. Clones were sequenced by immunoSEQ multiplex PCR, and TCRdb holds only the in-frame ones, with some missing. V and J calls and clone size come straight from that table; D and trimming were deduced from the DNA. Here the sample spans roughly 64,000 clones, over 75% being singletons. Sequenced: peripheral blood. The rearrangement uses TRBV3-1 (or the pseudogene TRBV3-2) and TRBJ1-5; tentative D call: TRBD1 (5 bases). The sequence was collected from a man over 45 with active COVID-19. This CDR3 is CASSQEGQPQHF. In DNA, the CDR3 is TGTGCCAGCAGCCAGGAGGGGCAGCCCCAGCATTTT.